The 19 T cell receptor beta chains below come from one sample, sequenced in a study of TIL therapy for anti-PD-1-resistant metastatic lung cancer. The immunoSEQ assay was v3. Sequencing was performed with immunoSEQ multiplex PCR; in TCRdb, only in-frame clones are kept and a portion is missing. The data contain 45,000 to 60,000 clones, roughly 85% of them seen just once; the ten biggest clones take up around 4.8%. Documented time point: pre-treatment sample, taken before nivolumab and TIL therapy. The input for sequencing was blood, taken at baseline. These receptors originate from a woman aged 30-79 years with non-small cell lung cancer.

J is TRBJ1-1 and V is TRBV4-1, with D tentatively TRBD1 (5 bases). V shed 4 bases and J shed 7 bases, with 13 bases lying between them. The CDR3 length is 13 residues. The germline V gene encodes CDR1 MGHRA and CDR2 YSYEKL. The DNA for the CDR3 is TGCGCCAGCAGCCCGACCTCGGGGCTTGAAGCTTTCTTT. This gives the protein CASSPTSGLEAFF.

The chain carries TRBV28 and TRBJ2-7, with D tentatively TRBD1 (7 bases). CDR3 size: 12 residues. Trimming pared 3 bases from V and 11 bases from J, leaving 14 bases between. CDR1 and CDR2 (germline): MDHEN, SYDVKM. CDR3 amino acids: CASSLRARGEYF. The CDR3, as DNA: TGTGCCAGCAGTTTGAGGGCCAGGGGGGAGTACTTC.

The gene calls are TRBV18 and TRBJ2-1; D is unclear. The CDR3 spans 13 residues. Trimming removed 5 bases from V and 9 bases from J, with 14 bases in between. CDR1 is KGHSH, CDR2 LQKENI, per germline. CDR3 residues: CASSDLSIGEQFF. Here the CDR3 DNA reads TGTGCCAGCTCAGATCTGTCAATCGGTGAGCAGTTCTTC.

The V gene is TRBV15, the J gene TRBJ2-2; tentatively, D is TRBD1 or TRBD2 (5 bases each). Germline loops: CDR1 LNHNV, CDR2 YYDKDF (reference sequence). This CDR3 contains 15 residues. V was clipped by 4 bases and J by 3 bases, with 12 bases between them. CDR3 protein: CATSKADIYTGELFF. CDR3 sequence (DNA): TGTGCCACCAGCAAAGCGGACATTTACACCGGGGAGCTGTTTTTT. Full variable domain (remainder filled in from reference TRBV15 and TRBJ2-2): DAMVIQNPRYQVTQFGKPVTLSCSQTLNHNVMYWYQQKSSQAPKLLFHYYDKDFNNEADTPDNFQSRRPNTSFCFLDIRSPGLGDTAMYLCATSKADIYTGELFFGEGSRLTVL.

V and J are TRBV5-4 and TRBJ1-1; 7 nucleotides line up with TRBD1. Germline values: CDR1 SGHNT, CDR2 YYREEE (reference sequence). V dropped 4 bases and J dropped 8; count of bases not matched to a gene: 8. The CDR3 has 13 amino acids. The CDR3 region is CASSPWTGDEAFF. Written as DNA, the CDR3 is TGTGCCAGCAGCCCCTGGACAGGCGACGAAGCTTTCTTT.

This chain connects TRBV11-3 to TRBJ1-2, with D possibly TRBD1 on 5 matching bases. The V end was cut by 2 bases, the J end by 8 bases, with 12 bases between. Germline V gene sequence: CDR1 SGHNT, CDR2 YENEEA. CDR3 length equals 13 residues. CDR3 DNA: TGTGCCAGCAGCTTATCGGGGGGGGACGGCTACACCTTC. Its translation: CASSLSGGDGYTF.

This rearrangement joins TRBV9 to TRBJ2-4, with D hard to call. CDR3 length equals 14 residues. Deletions cut 0 bases from V and 0 bases from J, with 4 bases between. Germline CDR1 SGDLS, CDR2 YYNGEE. CDR3 amino acids: CASSVGLAKNIQYF. As DNA, the CDR3 is TGTGCCAGCAGCGTAGGGCTAGCCAAAAACATTCAGTACTTC.

The chain has TRBV11-2 and TRBJ2-7; TRBD2 is a possible D gene (5 bases). The germline V gene encodes CDR1 SGHAT and CDR2 FQNNGV. Trimming stripped 3 bases from V and 5 bases from J, with 8 bases between. CDR3 length equals 12 residues. CDR3 loop: CASSFSGDEQYF. CDR3 sequence (DNA): TGTGCCAGCAGCTTCAGCGGCGACGAGCAGTACTTC.

V usage is TRBV4-1 and J usage is TRBJ1-1; D is ambiguous. The germline V gene encodes CDR1 MGHRA and CDR2 YSYEKL. With 3 bases removed from V and 10 bases from J, the gap between germline ends came to 18 bases. The CDR3 runs to 14 residues. The CDR3 loop is CASSQVGTTRGAFF. CDR3 DNA: TGCGCCAGCAGCCAGGTTGGTACCACCCGGGGAGCTTTCTTT.

The chain employs TRBV11-2 and TRBJ2-5; 8 bases fit TRBD2. Germline assignment: CDR1 SGHAT and CDR2 FQNNGV. This CDR3 is 17 amino acids long. J gave up 4 bases and V 2 bases, and 12 bases lay outside the gene matches. The CDR3 DNA reads as TGTGCCAGCAGCTTATCGGGCGATGGACTAGCTCGAGAGACCCAGTACTTC. This gives the protein CASSLSGDGLARETQYF. Complete variable domain (other parts from reference TRBV11-2 and TRBJ2-5): EAGVAQSPRYKIIEKRQSVAFWCNPISGHATLYWYQQILGQGPKLLIQFQNNGVVDDSQLPKDRFSAERLKGVDSTLKIQPAKLEDSAVYLCASSLSGDGLARETQYFGPGTRLLVL.

The chain carries TRBV7-9 and TRBJ2-5; 9 bases map to TRBD2. The V and J ends lost 1 base and 4 bases, in that order; junction bases with no gene match: 7. CDR3 size: 16 residues. Germline CDR1 and CDR2: SEHNR and FQNEAQ (reference sequence). The CDR3 loop reads CASSLDAGGRGETQYF. The CDR3 nucleotides are TGTGCCAGCAGCTTAGACGCGGGGGGGCGAGGAGAGACCCAGTACTTC.

The table lists this clone with a count of one. This chain connects TRBV7-9 to TRBJ1-1; D ambiguous. V lost 3 bases, J lost 6 bases, and 11 bases lay in between. The CDR3 spans 13 residues. The germline V gene encodes CDR1 SEHNR and CDR2 FQNEAQ (reference sequence). CDR3 sequence (DNA): TGTGCCAGCAGCTTGCTTGCGGGCGCTGAAGCTTTCTTT. As protein: CASSLLAGAEAFF.

J is TRBJ2-7 and V is TRBV5-1; 11 bases agree with TRBD2. This CDR3 region has 17 residues. J gave up 2 bases and V 4 bases, and 11 bases lay outside the gene matches. Germline CDR1 reads SGHRS; CDR2 reads YFSETQ. The CDR3 region has the DNA TGCGCCAGCAGCACTTCCTCACTAGCGGGGGCCCCCTACGAGCAGTACTTC. Its translation is CASSTSSLAGAPYEQYF.

This clone was counted only a few times. The chain is built from TRBV19 and TRBJ2-3, with D maybe TRBD1 (6 bases). CDR1 and CDR2 from the germline V gene are LNHDA and SQIVND (reference sequence). The CDR3 spans 16 residues. Deletions cut 3 bases from V and 0 bases from J, with 13 bases between. The CDR3 reads CASSMRRQASTDTQYF. In DNA form, the CDR3 reads TGTGCCAGTAGTATGCGTCGACAGGCGAGCACAGATACGCAGTATTTT. The whole variable domain, remainder taken from reference TRBV19 and TRBJ2-3, is DGGITQSPKYLFRKEGQNVTLSCEQNLNHDAMYWYRQDPGQGLRLIYYSQIVNDFQKGDIAEGYSVSREKKESFPLTVTSAQKNPTAFYLCASSMRRQASTDTQYFGPGTRLTVL.

This clone was observed a single time. V gene TRBV28 combines with J gene TRBJ2-7, with D unresolved. This CDR3 contains 13 residues. V shed 2 bases and J shed 1 base, with 6 bases lying between them. CDR1 and CDR2 from the germline V gene are MDHEN and SYDVKM. CDR3 in amino acids: CASSLIGSYEQYF. In DNA, the CDR3 is TGTGCCAGCAGTTTAATAGGGTCCTACGAGCAGTACTTC.

The chain has TRBV10-3 and TRBJ2-5; a weak D match, TRBD2 (6 bases). Deletions cut 0 bases from V and 5 bases from J, with 13 bases between. Germline values: CDR1 ENHRY, CDR2 SYGVKD. The CDR3 totals 15 residues. Here the CDR3 reads CAISESGGPAETQYF. As DNA, the CDR3 is TGTGCCATCAGTGAGTCGGGAGGTCCAGCGGAGACCCAGTACTTC.

The rearrangement joins TRBV7-9 to TRBJ1-1, with D possibly being TRBD1 (5 bases). Looked up from germline, CDR1 is SEHNR and CDR2 is FQNEAQ (reference sequence). Trimming pared 4 bases from V and 1 base from J, leaving 16 bases between. This CDR3 has 16 residues. This CDR3 reads CASSSTEGSGNTEAFF. The DNA of the CDR3 is TGTGCCAGCAGCTCCACCGAGGGGTCGGGGAACACTGAAGCTTTCTTT.

This chain connects TRBV4-2 to TRBJ1-1; 7 positions match TRBD1. The ends lost 7 bases at V and 1 base at J; junction bases unmatched: 12. This CDR3 spans 16 amino acids. Germline V CDR1 and CDR2: LGHNA, YNFKEQ. CDR3 sequence reads: CASTSDRAQPNTEAFF. CDR3 sequence (DNA): TGTGCCAGCACCTCAGACAGGGCTCAGCCGAACACTGAAGCTTTCTTT.

The V call is TRBV10-3, the J call TRBJ2-1; the D call may be TRBD1 or TRBD2 (5 bases each). Germline lookup yields CDR1 ENHRY and CDR2 SYGVKD. With 0 bases removed from V and 7 bases from J, the gap between germline ends came to 7 bases. This CDR3 is 13 amino acids long. CDR3 sequence reads: CAISESGDNEQFF. DNA for the CDR3: TGTGCCATCAGTGAGTCGGGGGATAATGAGCAGTTCTTC.